A selection of T cell receptor beta chains follows, all from one sample in a study of T cell repertoires in cytomegalovirus infection. No antigen is known for these receptors. TCRdb re-analysed the reads in MiXCR, keeping a single row per CDR3 protein. The table has 570,000 or so distinct CDR3 sequences, about 40% seen once. The sequencing here drew on cultured PBMCs, taken from culture after CMV antigen stimulation. These TCRs come from a human donor in good health (CMV status not recorded). Some clones in this sample may be carry-over from other donors' samples. Each CDR3 is given with its conserved first and last residue. A D gene is named only where the DNA matches it firmly. Clone sizes are given selectively: once, few, many, or a class where the clone is expanded.

D	V	size	J	CDR3	DNA
TRBD2	TRBV7-6	-	TRBJ2-7	CASSLAPGGGYEQYF	TGTGCCAGCAGCTTAGCGCCGGGGGGTGGGTACGAGCAGTACTTC
TRBD2	TRBV15	-	TRBJ2-7	CATSRGTSVSYEQYF	TGTGCCACCAGCAGAGGTACTAGCGTGAGCTACGAGCAGTACTTC
-	TRBV7-9	-	TRBJ2-2	CASPRGVANTGELFF	TGTGCCAGCCCCAGGGGGGTAGCGAACACCGGGGAGCTGTTTTTT
-	TRBV6-2/TRBV6-3	-	TRBJ1-1	CASSYARGGTEAFF	TGTGCCAGCAGTTACGCGAGGGGTGGCACTGAAGCTTTCTTT
TRBD2	TRBV7-2	few	TRBJ2-2	CASSRNWLAGNTGELFF	TGTGCCAGCAGCCGAAATTGGCTAGCGGGGAACACCGGGGAGCTGTTTTTT
-	TRBV7-9	-	TRBJ2-1	CASTPRGVGVTGDEQFF	TGTGCCAGCACCCCCCGGGGCGTGGGCGTCACTGGGGATGAGCAGTTCTTC
-	TRBV7-7	-	TRBJ2-7	CASSLRPLGEQYF	TGTGCCAGCAGCTTAAGGCCCCTCGGCGAGCAGTACTTC
-	TRBV4-1	-	TRBJ1-5	CASSQDPPGRGNQPQHF	TGCGCCAGCAGCCAAGATCCGCCCGGCCGTGGCAATCAGCCCCAGCATTTT
-	TRBV7-8	few	TRBJ1-1	CASSYTARALNTEAFF	TGTGCCAGCAGCTACACCGCAAGGGCGTTGAACACTGAAGCTTTCTTT
-	TRBV7-2	-	TRBJ1-2	CASSLGWVRGIYGYTF	TGTGCCAGCAGCTTAGGTTGGGTCAGGGGAATTTATGGCTACACCTTC
-	TRBV6-1	-	TRBJ2-7	CASSERRAYEQYF	TGTGCCAGCAGTGAAAGGAGGGCCTACGAGCAGTACTTC
-	TRBV5-4	-	TRBJ2-1	CASSLGGPSHNEQFF	TGTGCCAGCAGCTTAGGAGGTCCAAGCCACAATGAGCAGTTCTTC
TRBD2	TRBV7-8	few	TRBJ2-7	CASRRAGTSGSQSSYEQYF	TGTGCCAGCAGGCGCGCCGGGACTAGCGGGAGCCAGAGCTCCTACGAGCAGTACTTC
-	TRBV7-6	-	TRBJ2-7	CASSPHILLGEQYF	TGTGCCAGCAGCCCACACATCCTGTTAGGAGAGCAGTACTTC
-	TRBV5-8	-	TRBJ1-1	CASSLDSLNREAFF	TGTGCCAGCAGCTTGGACTCGTTGAACCGTGAAGCTTTCTTT
-	TRBV12-3/TRBV12-4	-	TRBJ2-3	CASSWVRLGTDTQYF	TGTGCCAGCAGTTGGGTCCGCTTGGGCACAGATACGCAGTATTTT
-	TRBV7-2	-	TRBJ1-5	CASSFEGESNQPQHF	TGTGCCAGCAGCTTCGAGGGGGAGAGCAATCAGCCCCAGCATTTT
TRBD2	TRBV4-1	once	TRBJ2-5	CASSQGGAAGGWYETQYF	TGCGCCAGCAGCCAAGGCGGAGCAGCGGGAGGGTGGTACGAGACCCAGTACTTC